These T cell receptor beta chains were read from a single sample in a study of CD8+ T cells in alopecia areata. TCRdb's copy holds only in-frame clones and misses some; the assay was immunoSEQ multiplex PCR. The table lists about 11,000 clones, approximately 58% of them singletons. The specimen was skin, collected at week 0. These receptors were collected from a human donor with alopecia areata. CDR3s include the opening cysteine and the closing phenylalanine or tryptophan. Fields, in order: clone size, CDR3 length, V gene, J gene, D gene, CDR3 DNA, CDR3 protein. The D gene is left open where the match is weak. The size entry is marked missing in some rows and otherwise reads once, few, many or a size class.

.	13	TRBV6-5	TRBJ2-1	.	TGTGCCAGCAGTTCCCGGGACACCAATGAGCAGTTCTTC	CASSSRDTNEQFF
.	14	TRBV6-5	TRBJ2-7	TRBD1	TGTGCCAGCAGTGACAGGGTCCAACCCTACGAGCAGTACTTC	CASSDRVQPYEQYF
once	17	TRBV5-4	TRBJ2-7	.	TGTGCCAGCAGCTCCGGGGGAGGTAGACGTGCCCCCTACGAGCAGTACTTC	CASSSGGGRRAPYEQYF
.	16	TRBV14	TRBJ2-7	.	TGTGCCAGCAGCCACACATACGGGCAGGTCTCCTACGAGCAGTACTTC	CASSHTYGQVSYEQYF
.	16	TRBV6-5	TRBJ2-5	.	TGTGCCAGCAGTTACTCGAGTCGGTACAGGGGCGGGGAGCAGTACTTC	CASSYSSRYRGGEQYF
.	14	TRBV7-2	TRBJ2-1	.	TGTGCCAGCAGCTTAGATCGCAGGGCGAATGAGCAGTTCTTC	CASSLDRRANEQFF
.	13	TRBV14	TRBJ1-1	.	TGTGCCAGCAGCTTTCACCCGGGGACTGAAGCTTTCTTT	CASSFHPGTEAFF
.	14	TRBV7-2	TRBJ2-4	.	TGTGCCAGCAGCCCGCGGCGACTCCCCAGCATTCAGTACTTC	CASSPRRLPSIQYF
.	15	TRBV11-2	TRBJ1-1	.	TGTGCCAGCAGCTTAGTTAAGTTGATGAGCACTGAAGCTTTCTTT	CASSLVKLMSTEAFF
.	13	TRBV5-1	TRBJ1-1	TRBD1	TGCGCCAGCAGCTTGACAGGGGACACTGAAGCTTTCTTT	CASSLTGDTEAFF
.	19	TRBV18	TRBJ1-4	.	TGTGCCAGCTCACCCGGTCGACACCAAACACCGGTGTTACAGGAAAAACTGTTTTTT	CASSPGRHQTPVLQEKLFF
.	15	TRBV6-1	TRBJ1-4	TRBD1	TGTGCCAGCAGTGCCTACAGGGGTACTAATGAAAAACTGTTTTTT	CASSAYRGTNEKLFF
.	13	TRBV27	TRBJ1-1	.	TGTGCCAGCAGACCTACTTTGAATTCAGGAGCTTTCTTT	CASRPTLNSGAFF
.	16	TRBV7-6	TRBJ2-2	TRBD1	TGTGCCAGCAGCCCCCGGGACAGGGTGGCCACCGGGGAGCTGTTTTTT	CASSPRDRVATGELFF
.	15	TRBV7-8	TRBJ2-1	.	TGTGCCAGCAGCTCAGCCAGGGTCCCGGGAAATGAGCAGTTCTTC	CASSSARVPGNEQFF
.	18	TRBV4-1	TRBJ2-7	TRBD2	TGCGCCAGCAGCCAAGACCCCCTACTAGCGGGAGCCTTCTACGAGCAGTACTTC	CASSQDPLLAGAFYEQYF